These T cell receptor beta chains were read from a single sample in a study of shared clonotypes between healthy human individuals. Clones were sequenced by immunoSEQ multiplex PCR, and TCRdb holds only the in-frame ones, with some missing. Counted here are 1.6 million or so clones, 98% occurring once; the ten biggest clones make up 0.3% to 0.45%. The sequenced sample was naive CD4+ T cells sorted from blood. The receptor set was obtained from a man between 25 and 39 years old in good health. Each CDR3 is given with its conserved first and last residue. D genes are given only for firm matches. Size tells how often a clone was seen (once, few, many) or the class of an expanded clone, and some rows leave it out.

clone_size j_call v_call d_call cdr3_nt cdr3_aa
NA TRBJ2-2 TRBV7-2 TRBD1 TGTGCCAGCAGCACGCCCGGGACAGGGAGAAGAACCGGGGAGCTGTTTTTT CASSTPGTGRRTGELFF
NA TRBJ1-5 TRBV10-3 TRBD1 TGTGCCGCCTCCCGGGACAGGGCAAGCAATCAGCCCCAGCATTTT CAASRDRASNQPQHF
NA TRBJ2-1 TRBV27 NA TGTGCTAGCAGTTTAGCGGAGGTAAGGAATGAGCAGTTCTTC CASSLAEVRNEQFF
NA TRBJ1-2 TRBV6-5 NA TGTGCCAGCAGTCCAAAATGGGGGACGGCCTATGGCTACACCTTC CASSPKWGTAYGYTF
NA TRBJ2-7 TRBV9 TRBD2 TGTGCCAGCAGCGTAGCGGTTCTAGCGGGAGCGTCCGAGCAGTACTTC CASSVAVLAGASEQYF
once TRBJ2-1 TRBV20-1 NA TGCAGTGCTAGGGCCGACAATGAGCAGTTCTTC CSARADNEQFF
NA TRBJ1-5 TRBV6-1 TRBD1 TGTGCCAGCAGCGTGACAGGGACTAGCAATCAGCCCCAGCATTTT CASSVTGTSNQPQHF
NA TRBJ2-4 TRBV18 NA TGTGCCAGCTCACCAAGAAGAGGGGACCGGAACATTCAGTACTTC CASSPRRGDRNIQYF
NA TRBJ1-3 TRBV11-3 NA TGTGCCAGCAGCACGGGACCCTCTGGAAACACCATATATTTT CASSTGPSGNTIYF
NA TRBJ2-1 TRBV4-3 NA TGCGCCAGCAGCCAAGAGAAACAGTTCTTC CASSQEKQFF
NA TRBJ2-1 TRBV11-3 TRBD2 TGTGCCAGCAGCTTAGGAATAGGGACTAGCCGTGGGGATGAGCAGTTCTTC CASSLGIGTSRGDEQFF
once TRBJ1-1 TRBV6-6 TRBD1 TGTGCCAGCAGTGACCGACAGGGACTAAACACTGAAGCTTTCTTT CASSDRQGLNTEAFF
NA TRBJ1-4 TRBV4-2 NA TGTGCCAGCAGCCAGTTACCGCTAGCAACTAATGAAAAACTGTTTTTT CASSQLPLATNEKLFF
few TRBJ2-3 TRBV27 NA TGTGCCAGCAGTTTTCTGGGAGATACGCAGTATTTT CASSFLGDTQYF
NA TRBJ2-5 TRBV5-5 NA TGTGCCAGCAGCTTGGATTCAGAGACCCAGTACTTC CASSLDSETQYF
NA TRBJ2-1 TRBV7-9 NA TGTGCCAGCAGCTCCGACTACTCCGGGCAGTTCTTC CASSSDYSGQFF
once TRBJ2-1 TRBV5-1 NA TGCGCCAGCAGCTCGGGTATCTACCCTTACAATGAGCAGTTCTTC CASSSGIYPYNEQFF
NA TRBJ2-7 TRBV7-2 NA TGTGCCAGCAGCTCCAAGACCCCCTACGAGCAGTACTTC CASSSKTPYEQYF
NA TRBJ2-7 TRBV7-2 TRBD2 TGTGCCAGCAGCCCCAGTGGGACTAACTACGAGCAGTACTTC CASSPSGTNYEQYF
NA TRBJ1-2 TRBV9 NA TGTGCCAGCAGCGTAGAGAGTGATGGGTATGGCTACACCTTC CASSVESDGYGYTF
NA TRBJ2-1 TRBV7-9 TRBD2 TGTGCCAGCAGCAAGCGGGAGAATGGCAATGAGCAGTTCTTC CASSKRENGNEQFF
once TRBJ2-7 TRBV14 NA TGTGCCAGCTCGCCATGGCGGGGGCCTATGGACGAGCAGTACTTC CASSPWRGPMDEQYF
NA TRBJ2-1 TRBV10-3 NA TGTGCCATCAGTGAGTCGGAACTAGCTTCGGGGATGGGGCAGTTCTTC CAISESELASGMGQFF
NA TRBJ2-3 TRBV19 NA TGTGCCAGTAGTATCGACCCAGGTACGCAGTATTTT CASSIDPGTQYF
NA TRBJ1-2 TRBV19 NA TGTGCCAGTAGTATACCCCCGGGCACTGGGGTGAACTATGGCTACACCTTC CASSIPPGTGVNYGYTF
NA TRBJ2-7 TRBV4-2 NA TGTGCCAGCAGCCAAGATCCAAGCGGCCGCTCCTACGAGCAGTACTTC CASSQDPSGRSYEQYF
NA TRBJ2-1 TRBV7-9 TRBD2 TGTGCCAGCAGCCCTATTAGCGGGAGGCACAATGAGCAGTTCTTC CASSPISGRHNEQFF
NA TRBJ2-1 TRBV7-2 NA TGTGCCAGCAGGCTCACTAGTAGCGCAGACTACAATGAGCAGTTCTTC CASRLTSSADYNEQFF
NA TRBJ1-1 TRBV19 NA TGTGCCAGTAGTTTAATGCTGGGCTTGAACACTGAAGCTTTCTTT CASSLMLGLNTEAFF
NA TRBJ1-4 TRBV5-1 NA TGCGCCAGCAGCACAACCAGACTTGGGCCAACTAATGAAAAACTGTTTTTT CASSTTRLGPTNEKLFF